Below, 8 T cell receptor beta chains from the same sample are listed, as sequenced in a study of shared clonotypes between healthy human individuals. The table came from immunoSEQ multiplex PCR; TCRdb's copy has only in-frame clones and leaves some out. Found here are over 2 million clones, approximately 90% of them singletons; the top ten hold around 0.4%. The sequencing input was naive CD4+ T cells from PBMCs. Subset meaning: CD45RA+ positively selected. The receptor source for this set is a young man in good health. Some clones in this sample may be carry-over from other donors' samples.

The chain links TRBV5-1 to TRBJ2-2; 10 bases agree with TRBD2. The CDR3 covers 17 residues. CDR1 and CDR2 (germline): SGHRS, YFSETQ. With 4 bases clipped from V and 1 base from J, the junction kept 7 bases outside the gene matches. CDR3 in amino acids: CASSLHLAGGNTGELFF. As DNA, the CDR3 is TGCGCCAGCAGCCTACACTTAGCGGGAGGGAACACCGGGGAGCTGTTTTTT.

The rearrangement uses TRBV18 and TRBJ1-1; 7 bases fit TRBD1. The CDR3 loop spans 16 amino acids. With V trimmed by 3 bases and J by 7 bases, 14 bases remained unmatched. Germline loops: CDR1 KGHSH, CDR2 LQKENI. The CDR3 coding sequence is TGTGCCAGCTCACCGAACATCATTACAGGGGCGCTTGAAGCTTTCTTT. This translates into CASSPNIITGALEAFF. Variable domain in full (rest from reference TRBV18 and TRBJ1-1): NAGVMQNPRHLVRRRGQEARLRCSPMKGHSHVYWYRQLPEEGLKFMVYLQKENIIDESGMPKERFSAEFPKEGPSILRIQQVVRGDSAAYFCASSPNIITGALEAFFGQGTRLTVV.

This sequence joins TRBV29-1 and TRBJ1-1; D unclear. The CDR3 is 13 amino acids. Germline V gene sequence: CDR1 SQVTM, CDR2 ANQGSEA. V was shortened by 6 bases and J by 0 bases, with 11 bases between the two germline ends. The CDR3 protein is CSVAPLLNTEAFF. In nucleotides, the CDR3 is TGCAGCGTGGCCCCCCTTTTGAACACTGAAGCTTTCTTT.

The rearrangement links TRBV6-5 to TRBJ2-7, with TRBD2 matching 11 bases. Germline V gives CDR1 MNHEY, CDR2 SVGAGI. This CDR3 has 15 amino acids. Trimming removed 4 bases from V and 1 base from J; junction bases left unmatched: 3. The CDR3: CASSSPSGRSYEQYF. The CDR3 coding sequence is TGTGCCAGCAGTTCTCCTAGCGGGAGGTCCTACGAGCAGTACTTC.

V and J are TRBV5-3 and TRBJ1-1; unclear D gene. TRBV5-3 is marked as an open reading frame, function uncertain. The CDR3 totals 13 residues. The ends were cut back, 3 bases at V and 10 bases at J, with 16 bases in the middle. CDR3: CARSCLLAVGAFF. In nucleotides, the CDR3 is TGTGCCAGAAGCTGTCTCCTAGCTGTTGGAGCTTTCTTT.

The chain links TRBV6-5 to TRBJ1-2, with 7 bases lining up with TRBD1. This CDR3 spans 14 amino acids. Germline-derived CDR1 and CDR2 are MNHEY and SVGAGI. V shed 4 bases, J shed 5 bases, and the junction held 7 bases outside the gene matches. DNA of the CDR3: TGTGCCAGCAGTTTAAGCAGGGGGAGTTATGGCTACACCTTC. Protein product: CASSLSRGSYGYTF.

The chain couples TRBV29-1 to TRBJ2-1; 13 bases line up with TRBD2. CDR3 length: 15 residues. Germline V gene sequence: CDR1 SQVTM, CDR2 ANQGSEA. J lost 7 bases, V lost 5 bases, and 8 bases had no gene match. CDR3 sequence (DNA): TGCAGCGTTCGACTAGCGGGAGGATCAGGTAATGAGCAGTTCTTC. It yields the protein CSVRLAGGSGNEQFF.

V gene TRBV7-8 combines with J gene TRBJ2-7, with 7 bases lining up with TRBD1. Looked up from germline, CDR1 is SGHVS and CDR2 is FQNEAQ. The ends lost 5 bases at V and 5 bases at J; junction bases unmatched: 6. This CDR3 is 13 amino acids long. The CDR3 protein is CASSDGQVNEQYF. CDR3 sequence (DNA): TGTGCCAGCAGCGACGGACAGGTAAACGAGCAGTACTTC.